This T cell receptor (beta chain) was documented in a study of T-cell memory formation after mild COVID-19. TCRdb processed the 5' RACE reads anew with MiXCR; each CDR3 protein has one entry. Of more than 250,000 distinct CDR3 sequences in the sample, 16% were seen once. The CDR3 contains 13 residues. Trimming stripped 2 bases from V and 10 bases from J, with 14 bases between. This clonotype was counted a few times. The specimen sequenced was PBMCs or a T cell subset sorted from them (not recorded which). The receptor's source is a man younger than 30 who had mild COVID-19 (a few samples of this study predate the infection). Cell type and time point are not known. V usage is TRBV12-3 or TRBV12-4 and J usage is TRBJ1-1, with a tentative D call TRBD1 (5 bases). CDR3 DNA: TGTGCCAGCAGTTTAACGACAGTGTGGGGAGCTTTCTTT. It yields the protein CASSLTTVWGAFF.